This T cell receptor (beta chain) was sequenced in a study of immune cell composition in non-small cell lung cancer. Remarks on this clone: The antigen remains undetermined.

Produced via immunoSEQ multiplex PCR; TCRdb's table is partial and in-frame only. The sample holds some 8,500 clones; under 80% are singletons and the top ten take around a tenth. The CDR3 is made up of 14 amino acids. V lost 4 bases and J lost 5; bases outside the gene matches: 4. Germline loops: CDR1 SGHDN, CDR2 FVKESK. The study's findings and limits: It was not proven that tumour-reactive clones equal dominant tumour-associated clones.

This chain joins TRBV14 and TRBJ2-2; TRBD1 matches at 7 bases. The sample was lung tumor tissue. This clonotype was obtained from a human donor with non-small cell lung cancer. The CDR3 nucleotides are TGTGCCAGCAGCCCGACAGGGAAAACCGGGGAGCTGTTTTTT. Amino acids: CASSPTGKTGELFF. The full variable domain, rest sourced from reference TRBV14 and TRBJ2-2, is EAGVTQFPSHSVIEKGQTVTLRCDPISGHDNLYWYRRVMGKEIKFLLHFVKESKQDESGMPNNRFLAERTGGTYSTLKVQPAELEDSGVYFCASSPTGKTGELFFGEGSRLTVL.